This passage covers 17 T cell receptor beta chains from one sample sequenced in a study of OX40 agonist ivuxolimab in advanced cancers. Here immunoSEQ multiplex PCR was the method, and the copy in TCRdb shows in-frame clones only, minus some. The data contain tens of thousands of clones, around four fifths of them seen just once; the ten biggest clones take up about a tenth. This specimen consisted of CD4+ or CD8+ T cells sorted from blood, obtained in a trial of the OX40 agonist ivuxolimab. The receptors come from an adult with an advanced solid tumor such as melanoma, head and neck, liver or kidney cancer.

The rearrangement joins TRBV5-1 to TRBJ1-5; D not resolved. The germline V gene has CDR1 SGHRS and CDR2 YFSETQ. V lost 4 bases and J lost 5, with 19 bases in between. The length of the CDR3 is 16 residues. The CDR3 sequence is CASSPLGVGEDQPQHF. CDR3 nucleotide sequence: TGCGCCAGCAGCCCGCTTGGAGTGGGCGAGGATCAGCCCCAGCATTTT.

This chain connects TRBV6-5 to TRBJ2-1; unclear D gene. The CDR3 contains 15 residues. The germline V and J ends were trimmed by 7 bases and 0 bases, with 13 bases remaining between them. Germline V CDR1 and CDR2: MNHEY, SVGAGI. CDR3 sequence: CASTLDGNSYNEQFF. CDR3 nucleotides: TGTGCCAGCACCCTCGATGGGAACTCCTACAATGAGCAGTTCTTC.

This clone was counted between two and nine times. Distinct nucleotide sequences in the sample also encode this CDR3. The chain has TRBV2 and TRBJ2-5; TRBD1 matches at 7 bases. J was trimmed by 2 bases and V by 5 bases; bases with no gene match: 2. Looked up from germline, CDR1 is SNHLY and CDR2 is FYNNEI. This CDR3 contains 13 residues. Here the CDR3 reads CASSRGQQETQYF. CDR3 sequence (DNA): TGTGCCAGCAGTAGGGGACAGCAAGAGACCCAGTACTTC.

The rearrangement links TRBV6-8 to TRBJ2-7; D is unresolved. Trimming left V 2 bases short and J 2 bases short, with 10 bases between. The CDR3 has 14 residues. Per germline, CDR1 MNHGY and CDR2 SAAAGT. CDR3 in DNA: TGTGCCAGCAGTTACGACGTCCGAGCCTACGAGCAGTACTTC. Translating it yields CASSYDVRAYEQYF.

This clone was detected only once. CDR3 loop: CASSPPLRGTNEKLFF. The CDR3 region has the DNA TGTGCCAGCAGCCCTCCTCTCAGGGGAACTAATGAAAAACTGTTTTTT. The rearrangement links TRBV7-9 to TRBJ1-4; TRBD1 might be the D (6 bases). The germline V and J ends were trimmed by 5 bases and 1 base, with 14 bases remaining between them. CDR1 and CDR2 (germline): SEHNR, FQNEAQ (reference sequence). The CDR3 is 16 amino acids.

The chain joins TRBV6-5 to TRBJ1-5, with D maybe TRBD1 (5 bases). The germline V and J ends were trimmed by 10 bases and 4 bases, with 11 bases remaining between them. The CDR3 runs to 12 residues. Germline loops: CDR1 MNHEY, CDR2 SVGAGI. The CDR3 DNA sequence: TGTGCCACATCAGGGTGGAATCAGCCCCAGCATTTT. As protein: CATSGWNQPQHF.

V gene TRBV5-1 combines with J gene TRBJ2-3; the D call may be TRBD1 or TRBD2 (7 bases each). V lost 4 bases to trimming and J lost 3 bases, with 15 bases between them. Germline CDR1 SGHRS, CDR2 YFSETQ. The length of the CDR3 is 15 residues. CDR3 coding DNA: TGCGCCAGCAGCCCAAGGCAGGGGGGGACAGATACGCAGTATTTT. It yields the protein CASSPRQGGTDTQYF.

The CDR3 here is CASSRLGTATGELFF. In nucleotides, the CDR3 is TGTGCCAGCAGCCGTCTTGGGACAGCTACCGGGGAGCTGTTTTTT. The chain combines TRBV7-2 with TRBJ2-2, with 7 bases identical to TRBD1. V trimming: 5 bases; J trimming: 5 bases; junction bases outside the gene matches: 8. This CDR3 is 15 amino acids long. Germline CDR1 SGHTA, CDR2 FQGNSA.

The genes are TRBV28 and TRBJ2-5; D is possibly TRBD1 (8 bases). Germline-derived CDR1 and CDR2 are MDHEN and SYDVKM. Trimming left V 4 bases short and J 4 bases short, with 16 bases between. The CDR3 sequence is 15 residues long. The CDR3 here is CASSSQTGEGETQYF. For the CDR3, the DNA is TGTGCCAGCAGTTCCCAGACAGGGGAGGGAGAGACCCAGTACTTC.

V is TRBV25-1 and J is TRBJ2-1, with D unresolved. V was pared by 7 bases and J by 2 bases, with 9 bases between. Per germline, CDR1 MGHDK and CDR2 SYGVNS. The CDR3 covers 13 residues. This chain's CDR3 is CASTDRPYNEQFF. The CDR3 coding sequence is TGTGCCAGCACGGATAGACCCTACAATGAGCAGTTCTTC.

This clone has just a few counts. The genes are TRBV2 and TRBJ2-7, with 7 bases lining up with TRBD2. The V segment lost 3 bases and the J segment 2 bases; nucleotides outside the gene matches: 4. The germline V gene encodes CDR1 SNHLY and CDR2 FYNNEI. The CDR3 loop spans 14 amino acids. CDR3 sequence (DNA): TGTGCCAGCAGTGAGATGGGGGGGGCCTACGAGCAGTACGTC. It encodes CASSEMGGAYEQYV.

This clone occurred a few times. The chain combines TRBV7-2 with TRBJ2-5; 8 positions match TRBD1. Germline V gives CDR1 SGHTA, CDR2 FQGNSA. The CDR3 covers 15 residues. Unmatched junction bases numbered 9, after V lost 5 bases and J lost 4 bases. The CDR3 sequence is CASSDPAGGAETQYF. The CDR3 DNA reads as TGTGCCAGCAGCGACCCCGCAGGGGGCGCAGAGACCCAGTACTTC.

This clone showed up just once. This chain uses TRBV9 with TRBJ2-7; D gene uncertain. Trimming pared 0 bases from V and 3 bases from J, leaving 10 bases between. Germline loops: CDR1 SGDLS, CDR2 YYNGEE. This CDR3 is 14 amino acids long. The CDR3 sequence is CASSVGGLGYEQYF. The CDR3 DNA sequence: TGTGCCAGCAGCGTAGGAGGTTTAGGCTACGAGCAGTACTTC.

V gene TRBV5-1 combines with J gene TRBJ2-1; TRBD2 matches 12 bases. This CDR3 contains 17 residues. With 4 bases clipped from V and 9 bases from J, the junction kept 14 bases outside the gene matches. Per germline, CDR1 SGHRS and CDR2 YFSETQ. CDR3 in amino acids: CASSRDSGLAGMGEQFF. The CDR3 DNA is TGCGCCAGCAGCCGCGACTCGGGACTAGCGGGCATGGGTGAGCAGTTCTTC.

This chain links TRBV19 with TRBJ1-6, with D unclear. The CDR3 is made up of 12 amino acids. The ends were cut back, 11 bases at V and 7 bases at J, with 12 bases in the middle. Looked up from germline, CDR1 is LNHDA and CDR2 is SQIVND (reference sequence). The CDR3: CACSGFNSPLHF. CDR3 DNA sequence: TGTGCCTGTTCGGGTTTCAATTCACCCCTCCACTTT.

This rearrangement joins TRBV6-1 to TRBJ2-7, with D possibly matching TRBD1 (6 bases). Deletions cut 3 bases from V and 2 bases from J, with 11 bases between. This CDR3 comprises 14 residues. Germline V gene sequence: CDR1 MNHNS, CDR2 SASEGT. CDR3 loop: CASSDRQDTYEQYF. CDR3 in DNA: TGTGCCAGCAGTGATCGACAGGACACCTACGAGCAGTACTTC.

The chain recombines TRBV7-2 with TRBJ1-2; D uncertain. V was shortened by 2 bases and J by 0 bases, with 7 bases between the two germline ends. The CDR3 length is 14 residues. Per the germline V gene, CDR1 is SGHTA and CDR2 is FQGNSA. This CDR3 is CASSLLDTNYGYTF. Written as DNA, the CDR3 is TGTGCCAGCAGCTTACTCGACACTAACTATGGCTACACCTTC.